The 10 T cell receptor beta chains listed next were all sequenced from one sample in a study of blood T cells in healthy people across ages. The authors ran a second PCR of roughly 6 to 12 cycles using a sample-barcoded 5' primer and a J-beta primer mix. Each CDR3 protein gets one entry after TCRdb re-called the 5' RACE reads with MiXCR. Here the sample spans almost 800,000 distinct CDR3 sequences, 58% being singletons. The sequenced sample was blood. The receptors here all came from a man in his thirties or forties in good health.

The CDR3 loop is CASSITRGFPGYTF. The CDR3 DNA sequence: TGTGCCAGCAGTATAACTAGGGGGTTTCCGGGCTACACCTTC. The rearrangement uses TRBV27 and TRBJ1-2, with D maybe TRBD1 (6 bases). Germline values: CDR1 MNHEY, CDR2 SMNVEV (reference sequence). The V and J ends lost 5 bases and 8 bases respectively, with 18 bases between them. The CDR3 consists of 14 residues.

This chain connects TRBV4-3 to TRBJ1-2; D may be TRBD1 (5 bases). The CDR3 runs 15 residues. Germline lookup yields CDR1 LGHNA and CDR2 YSLEER. The V and J ends lost 2 bases and 3 bases respectively, with 13 bases between them. The CDR3 DNA reads TGCGCCAGCAGCCAACGGTCGGGGCCTTACTATGGCTACACCTTC. Its protein product is CASSQRSGPYYGYTF.

The chain recombines TRBV28 with TRBJ2-7; 8 bases line up with TRBD2. The CDR3 is 13 amino acids. Per the germline V gene, CDR1 is MDHEN and CDR2 is SYDVKM. With 8 bases clipped from V and 3 bases from J, the junction kept 6 bases outside the gene matches. The CDR3 is CASESGSSYEQYF. CDR3 bases: TGTGCCAGCGAGAGCGGGAGCAGCTACGAGCAGTACTTC.

The chain joins TRBV5-1 to TRBJ1-1; D is possibly TRBD1 (5 bases). This CDR3 has 13 residues. The ends were cut back, 3 bases at V and 3 bases at J, with 9 bases in the middle. Germline lookup yields CDR1 SGHRS and CDR2 YFSETQ. This chain's CDR3 is CASSWDRDTEAFF. The DNA for the CDR3 is TGCGCCAGCAGCTGGGACCGGGACACTGAAGCTTTCTTT.

J is TRBJ2-5 and V is TRBV5-8; 7 bases align to TRBD1. The germline V gene has CDR1 SGHTS and CDR2 YDEGEE. Germline trimming cut 4 bases from V and 5 bases from J; bases unmatched to any gene: 14. The CDR3 length is 16 residues. This chain's CDR3 is CASSRTGQVLGETQYF. The CDR3 DNA follows: TGTGCCAGCAGCCGAACCGGACAGGTTTTGGGGGAGACCCAGTACTTC.

The rearrangement links TRBV29-1 to TRBJ1-2; a possible D gene is TRBD1 (6 bases). Germline V lookup: CDR1 SQVTM, CDR2 ANQGSEA. The CDR3 sequence is 12 residues long. Trimming pared 7 bases from V and 4 bases from J, leaving 13 bases between. CDR3 DNA: TGCAGCGCGACAGGCGCCGGCTATGGCTACACCTTC. It translates to CSATGAGYGYTF. The complete variable domain, with remaining parts taken from reference TRBV29-1 and TRBJ1-2, reads SAVISQKPSRDICQRGTSLTIQCQVDSQVTMMFWYRQQPGQSLTLIATANQGSEATYESGFVIDKFPISRPNLTFSTLTVSNMSPEDSSIYLCSATGAGYGYTFGSGTRLTVV.

There are many counts of this clonotype. V is TRBV7-2 and J is TRBJ2-1; TRBD2 might be the D (5 bases). V was trimmed by 3 bases and J by 11 bases, leaving 14 bases between them. Germline V CDR1 and CDR2: SGHTA, FQGNSA. The CDR3 extends over 13 amino acids. DNA of the CDR3: TGTGCCAGCAGCTTTTCTCCGGGGAACAAGCAGTTCTTC. This gives the protein CASSFSPGNKQFF. The full variable domain, in which reference TRBV7-2 and TRBJ2-1 provide the parts outside the CDR3, is GAGVSQSPSNKVTEKGKDVELRCDPISGHTALYWYRQSLGQGLEFLIYFQGNSAPDKSGLPSDRFSAERTGGSVSTLTIQRTQQEDSAVYLCASSFSPGNKQFFGPGTRLTVL.

The chain links TRBV30 to TRBJ1-1, with unresolved D. This CDR3 comprises 13 residues. Trimming removed 3 bases at V and 5 bases at J, with 13 bases between. Germline V gene sequence: CDR1 GTSNPN, CDR2 SVGIG (reference sequence). The DNA of the CDR3 is TGTGCCTGGAGGAGAGGCGGCGAAACTGAAGCTTTCTTT. This gives the protein CAWRRGGETEAFF.

The chain joins TRBV11-2 to TRBJ2-7; 10 bases fit TRBD2. TRBJ2-5 explains the end of the DNA better; the J call may be wrong. This CDR3 is built from 16 residues. Looked up from germline, CDR1 is SGHAT and CDR2 is FQNNGV. The CDR3 region has the DNA TGTGCCAGCAGCTTAGATACTAGCGGGGCACAAGAGACCCAGTACTTC. This gives the protein CASSLDTSGAQETQYF.

The gene calls are TRBV29-1 and TRBJ2-7; no reliable D call. Germline CDR1 is SQVTM and CDR2 is ANQGSEA. The ends were cut back, 5 bases at V and 3 bases at J, with 14 bases in the middle. This CDR3 is built from 13 residues. CDR3 nucleotides: TGCAGCGTTTTACTCCCACTGAACTACGAGCAGTACTTC. Translating gives CSVLLPLNYEQYF.